The sequence of this TCR beta chain was determined in a study of early T cells in non-severe SARS-CoV-2 infection. Study results and limitations: Matches to VDJdb favored anti-spike CD8 responses and missed private and CD4 specificities.

This clonotype came up many times. Antigen unknown. Using its own MiXCR run on the 5' RACE reads, TCRdb lists one record per CDR3 protein. The profile covers approximately 76,000 distinct CDR3 sequences, with approximately 10% appearing a single time and over 3.5% taken by the ten largest. CDR1 is SGHRS, CDR2 YFSETQ, per germline. The CDR3 has 13 amino acids. V lost 0 bases, J lost 12 bases, and 13 bases lay in between. The chain links TRBV5-1 to TRBJ2-1; the D gene is possibly TRBD2 (6 bases). Sequencing input: whole blood. This receptor was identified in an adult who was a healthcare worker with PCR-confirmed SARS-CoV-2 infection or an uninfected control (not recorded which). The CDR3 region is CASSLVAGTVQFF. CDR3 bases: TGCGCCAGCAGCTTGGTGGCGGGGACTGTGCAGTTCTTC.